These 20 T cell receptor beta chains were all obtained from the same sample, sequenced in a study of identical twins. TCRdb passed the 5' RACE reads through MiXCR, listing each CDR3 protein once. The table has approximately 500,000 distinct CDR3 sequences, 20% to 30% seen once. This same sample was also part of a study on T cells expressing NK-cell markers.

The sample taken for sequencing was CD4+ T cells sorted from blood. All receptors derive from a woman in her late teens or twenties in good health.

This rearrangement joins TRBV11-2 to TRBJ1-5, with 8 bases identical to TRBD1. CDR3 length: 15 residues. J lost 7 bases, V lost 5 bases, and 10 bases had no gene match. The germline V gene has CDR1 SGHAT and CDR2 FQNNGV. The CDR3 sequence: CASSPTGTGGQPQHF. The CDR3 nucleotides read TGTGCCAGCAGCCCTACCGGGACAGGAGGCCAGCCCCAGCATTTT.

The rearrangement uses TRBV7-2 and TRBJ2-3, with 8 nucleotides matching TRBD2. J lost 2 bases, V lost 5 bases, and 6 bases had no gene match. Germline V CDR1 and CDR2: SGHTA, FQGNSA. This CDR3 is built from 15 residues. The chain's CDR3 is CASSPMTSATDTQYF. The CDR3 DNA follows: TGTGCCAGCAGCCCCATGACTAGCGCCACAGATACGCAGTATTTT.

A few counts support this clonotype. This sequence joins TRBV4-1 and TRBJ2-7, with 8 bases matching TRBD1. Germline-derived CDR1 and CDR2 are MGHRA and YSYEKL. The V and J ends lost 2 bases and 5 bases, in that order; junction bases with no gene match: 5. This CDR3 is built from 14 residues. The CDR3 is CASSQPDRVNEQYF. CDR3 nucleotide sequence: TGCGCCAGCAGCCAACCGGACAGGGTAAACGAGCAGTACTTC.

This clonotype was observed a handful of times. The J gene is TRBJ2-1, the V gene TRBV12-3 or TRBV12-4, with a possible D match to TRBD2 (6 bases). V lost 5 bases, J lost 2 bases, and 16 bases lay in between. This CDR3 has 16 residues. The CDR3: CASSTRAGLAYNEQFF. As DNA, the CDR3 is TGTGCCAGCAGTACCCGGGCGGGGTTGGCCTACAATGAGCAGTTCTTC.

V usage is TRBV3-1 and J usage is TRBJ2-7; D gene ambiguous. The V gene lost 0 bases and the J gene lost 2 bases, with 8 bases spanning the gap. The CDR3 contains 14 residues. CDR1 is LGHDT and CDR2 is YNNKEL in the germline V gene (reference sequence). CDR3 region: CASSQDLLAYEQYF. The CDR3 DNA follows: TGTGCCAGCAGCCAAGATTTGCTAGCCTACGAGCAGTACTTC.

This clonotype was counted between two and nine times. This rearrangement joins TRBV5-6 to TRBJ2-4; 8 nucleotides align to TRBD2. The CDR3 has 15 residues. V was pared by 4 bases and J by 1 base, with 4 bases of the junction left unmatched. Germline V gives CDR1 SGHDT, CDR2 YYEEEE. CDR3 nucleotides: TGTGCCAGCAGCCGGGGGGGAGTCGCCAAAAACATTCAGTACTTC. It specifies CASSRGGVAKNIQYF. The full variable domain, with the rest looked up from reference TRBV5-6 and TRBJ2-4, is DAGVTQSPTHLIKTRGQQVTLRCSPKSGHDTVSWYQQALGQGPQFIFQYYEEEERQRGNFPDRFSGHQFPNYSSELNVNALLLGDSALYLCASSRGGVAKNIQYFGAGTRLSVL.

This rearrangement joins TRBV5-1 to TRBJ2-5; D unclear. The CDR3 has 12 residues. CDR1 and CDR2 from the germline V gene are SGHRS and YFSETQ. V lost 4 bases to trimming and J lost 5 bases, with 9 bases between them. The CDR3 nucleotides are TGCGCCAGCAGCATCGGTGGGGAGACCCAGTACTTC. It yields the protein CASSIGGETQYF.

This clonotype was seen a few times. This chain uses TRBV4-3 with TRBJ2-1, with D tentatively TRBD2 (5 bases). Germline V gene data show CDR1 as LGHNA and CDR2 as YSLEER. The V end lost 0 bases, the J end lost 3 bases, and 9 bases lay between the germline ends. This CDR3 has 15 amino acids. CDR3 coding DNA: TGCGCCAGCAGCCAAGAGCCCACTAGCTACAATGAGCAGTTCTTC. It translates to CASSQEPTSYNEQFF.

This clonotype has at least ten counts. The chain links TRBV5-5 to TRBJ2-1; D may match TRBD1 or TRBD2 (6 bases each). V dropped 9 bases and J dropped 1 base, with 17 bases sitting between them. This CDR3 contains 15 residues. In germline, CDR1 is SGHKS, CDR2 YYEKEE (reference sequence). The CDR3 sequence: CATTGWGASYNEQFF. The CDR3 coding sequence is TGTGCCACCACCGGTTGGGGGGCATCCTACAATGAGCAGTTCTTC.

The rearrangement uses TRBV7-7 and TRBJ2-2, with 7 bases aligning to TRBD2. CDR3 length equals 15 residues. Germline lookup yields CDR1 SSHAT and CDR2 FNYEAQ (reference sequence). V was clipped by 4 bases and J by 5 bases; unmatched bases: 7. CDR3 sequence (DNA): TGTGCCAGCAGCTCGACTAGCAGCTTTACCGGGGAGCTGTTTTTT. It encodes CASSSTSSFTGELFF.

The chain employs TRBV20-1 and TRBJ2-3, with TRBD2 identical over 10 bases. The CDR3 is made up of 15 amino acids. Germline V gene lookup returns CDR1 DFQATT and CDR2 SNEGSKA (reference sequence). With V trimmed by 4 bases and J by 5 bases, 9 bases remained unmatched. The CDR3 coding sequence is TGCAGTGCTAAAAAACCTAGCGGGAGTAAAGATACGCAGTATTTT. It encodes CSAKKPSGSKDTQYF.

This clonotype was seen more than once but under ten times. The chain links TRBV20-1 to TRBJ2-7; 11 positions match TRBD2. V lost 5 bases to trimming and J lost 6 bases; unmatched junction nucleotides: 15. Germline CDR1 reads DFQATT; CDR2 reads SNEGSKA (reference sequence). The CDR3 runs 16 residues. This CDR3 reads CSAPPQLAGAFGEQYF. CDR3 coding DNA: TGCAGTGCTCCGCCTCAACTAGCGGGAGCTTTCGGCGAGCAGTACTTC.

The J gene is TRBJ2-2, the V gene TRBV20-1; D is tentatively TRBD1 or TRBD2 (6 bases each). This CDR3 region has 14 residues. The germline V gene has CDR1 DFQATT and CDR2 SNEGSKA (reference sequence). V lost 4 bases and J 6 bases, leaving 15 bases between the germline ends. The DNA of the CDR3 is TGCAGTGCTAAAGGGGGGTTGAGGGCCGGGGAGCTGTTTTTT. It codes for CSAKGGLRAGELFF.

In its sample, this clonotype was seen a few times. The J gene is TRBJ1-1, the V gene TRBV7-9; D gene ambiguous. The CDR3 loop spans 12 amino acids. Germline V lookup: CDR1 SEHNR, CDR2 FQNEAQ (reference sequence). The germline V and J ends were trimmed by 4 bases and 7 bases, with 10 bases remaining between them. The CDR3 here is CASSSSRDEAFF. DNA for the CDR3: TGTGCCAGCAGCTCCTCGAGGGATGAAGCTTTCTTT.

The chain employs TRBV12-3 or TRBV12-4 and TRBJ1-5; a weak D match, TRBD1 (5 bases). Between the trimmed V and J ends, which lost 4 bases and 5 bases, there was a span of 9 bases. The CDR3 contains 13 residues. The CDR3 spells CASSSGDYQPQHF. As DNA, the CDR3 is TGTGCCAGCAGTTCGGGGGATTATCAGCCCCAGCATTTT.

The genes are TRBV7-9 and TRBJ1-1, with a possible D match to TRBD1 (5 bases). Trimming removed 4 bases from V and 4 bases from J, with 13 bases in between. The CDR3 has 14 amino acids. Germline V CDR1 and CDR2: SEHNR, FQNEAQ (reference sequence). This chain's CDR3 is CASSSRGTPTEAFF. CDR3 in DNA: TGTGCCAGCAGCTCGCGGGGGACTCCCACTGAAGCTTTCTTT.

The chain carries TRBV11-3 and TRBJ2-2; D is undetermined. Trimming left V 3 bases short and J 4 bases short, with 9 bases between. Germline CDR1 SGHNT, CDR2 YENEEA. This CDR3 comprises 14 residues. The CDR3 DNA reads TGTGCCAGCAGCTTGGGGTCGGCCACCGGGGAGCTGTTTTTT. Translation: CASSLGSATGELFF.

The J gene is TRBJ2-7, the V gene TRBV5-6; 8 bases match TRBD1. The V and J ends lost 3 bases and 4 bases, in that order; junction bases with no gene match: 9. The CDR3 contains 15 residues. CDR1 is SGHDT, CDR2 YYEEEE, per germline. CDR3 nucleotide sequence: TGTGCCAGCAGCTCCCTTCGGACAGGGATGTACGAGCAGTACTTC. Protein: CASSSLRTGMYEQYF.

The CDR3 nucleotides are TGTGCCATCAGCCCGACAGGGGTGAACACTGAAGCTTTCTTT. As protein: CAISPTGVNTEAFF. V gene TRBV10-3 combines with J gene TRBJ1-1; 8 bases agree with TRBD1. CDR1 and CDR2 (germline): ENHRY, SYGVKD. Trimming cost V 6 bases and J 0 bases; bases outside gene matches: 3. The length of the CDR3 is 14 residues.

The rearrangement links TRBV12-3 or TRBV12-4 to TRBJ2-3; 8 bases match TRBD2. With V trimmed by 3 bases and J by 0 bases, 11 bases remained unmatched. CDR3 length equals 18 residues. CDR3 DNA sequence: TGTGCCAGCAGTTTTTTTCCCCAGGCGGGGGGAAGCACAGATACGCAGTATTTT. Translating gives CASSFFPQAGGSTDTQYF.